Listed below are T cell receptor beta chains from one sample, sequenced in a study of long-term antiretroviral therapy in people with HIV. Profiling relied on immunoSEQ multiplex PCR, and the TCRdb table lists in-frame clones only, not all of them. The top ten hold more than 12% of the sample, which has tens of thousands of clones, 80% to 85% seen once. The starting material was unsorted PBMCs, obtained about 4.3 years after starting antiretroviral therapy. These receptors were collected from a man younger than 40 with HIV. CDR3s include the opening cysteine and the closing phenylalanine or tryptophan. A D gene is named only where the DNA matches it firmly. Rows may omit the clone size; those that give it use once, few, many or a size class.

cdr3_nt: TGTGCCAGCAGCGTAGTTCAGGAGACAGCGGGCACCGGGGAGCTGTTTTTT
cdr3_aa: CASSVVQETAGTGELFF
cdr3_length: 17
v_call: TRBV9
j_call: TRBJ2-2
clone_size: -
d_call: -

cdr3_nt: TGTGCCAGCAGGGTGGGGGGATTTAATGAAAAACTGTTTTTT
cdr3_aa: CASRVGGFNEKLFF
cdr3_length: 14
v_call: TRBV2
j_call: TRBJ1-4
clone_size: -
d_call: -

cdr3_nt: TGTGCCAGCAGCCCCGCTGGGACTTACTATGGCTACACCTTC
cdr3_aa: CASSPAGTYYGYTF
cdr3_length: 14
v_call: TRBV7-6
j_call: TRBJ1-2
clone_size: -
d_call: -

cdr3_nt: TGTGCCAGCAGCGGCCCGGAGAACGAGCAGTACTTC
cdr3_aa: CASSGPENEQYF
cdr3_length: 12
v_call: TRBV7-9
j_call: TRBJ2-7
clone_size: -
d_call: -

cdr3_nt: TGTGCCAGCAGTGAAGCCCGGACAGGGGGGAAGACTGAAGCTTTCTTT
cdr3_aa: CASSEARTGGKTEAFF
cdr3_length: 16
v_call: TRBV6-1
j_call: TRBJ1-1
clone_size: -
d_call: TRBD1

cdr3_nt: TGTGCCAGCAGCTTACCGGGACAGCCTTCCTACGAGCAGTACTTC
cdr3_aa: CASSLPGQPSYEQYF
cdr3_length: 15
v_call: TRBV7-9
j_call: TRBJ2-7
clone_size: -
d_call: TRBD1

cdr3_nt: TGTGCCAGCAGTTCTCTCCTAGCCAAAAACATTCAGTACTTC
cdr3_aa: CASSSLLAKNIQYF
cdr3_length: 14
v_call: TRBV6-6
j_call: TRBJ2-4
clone_size: -
d_call: -

cdr3_nt: TGTGCCAGCAGTGAATGGACTACCCGGTATGAGCAGTTCTTC
cdr3_aa: CASSEWTTRYEQFF
cdr3_length: 14
v_call: TRBV2
j_call: TRBJ2-1
clone_size: -
d_call: -

cdr3_nt: TGTGCCAGCAGTGAGACTAGCGGGAAAGTCTATGAGCAGTTCTTC
cdr3_aa: CASSETSGKVYEQFF
cdr3_length: 15
v_call: TRBV9
j_call: TRBJ2-1
clone_size: -
d_call: TRBD2

cdr3_nt: TGTGCCTGGGGACTAGCGGGGTCCTCCTACAATGAGCAGTTCTTC
cdr3_aa: CAWGLAGSSYNEQFF
cdr3_length: 15
v_call: TRBV30
j_call: TRBJ2-1
clone_size: -
d_call: TRBD2

cdr3_nt: TGCGCCAGCAGCTTGGTTCCGGGCGCGGTAAACGAGCAGTACTTC
cdr3_aa: CASSLVPGAVNEQYF
cdr3_length: 15
v_call: TRBV5-1
j_call: TRBJ2-7
clone_size: -
d_call: -

cdr3_nt: TGTGCCAGCAGTGAGACGGGAAGCGGCACAGATACGCAGTATTTT
cdr3_aa: CASSETGSGTDTQYF
cdr3_length: 15
v_call: TRBV6-4
j_call: TRBJ2-3
clone_size: -
d_call: -

cdr3_nt: TGTGCCAGCAGTTTTAAGGGACTAGGCTACAATGAGCAGTTCTTC
cdr3_aa: CASSFKGLGYNEQFF
cdr3_length: 15
v_call: TRBV27
j_call: TRBJ2-1
clone_size: -
d_call: TRBD2

cdr3_nt: TGCAGCGTTCGGGGGTCCCGAGCCGGAAACACCATATATTTT
cdr3_aa: CSVRGSRAGNTIYF
cdr3_length: 14
v_call: TRBV29-1
j_call: TRBJ1-3
clone_size: -
d_call: -

cdr3_nt: TGTGCCTGGGCAATGGGCGGCGGAGCCTACGAGCAGTACTTC
cdr3_aa: CAWAMGGGAYEQYF
cdr3_length: 14
v_call: TRBV30
j_call: TRBJ2-7
clone_size: -
d_call: -

cdr3_nt: TGTGCCAGCAGCTTATGGCAGGGGACCTACGAGCAGTACTTC
cdr3_aa: CASSLWQGTYEQYF
cdr3_length: 14
v_call: TRBV11-2
j_call: TRBJ2-7
clone_size: once
d_call: -

cdr3_nt: TGTGCCAGCAGCCAAGTAGATAGCGGGGGGTCTGGGCAGTTCTTC
cdr3_aa: CASSQVDSGGSGQFF
cdr3_length: 15
v_call: TRBV4-2
j_call: TRBJ2-1
clone_size: -
d_call: TRBD2

cdr3_nt: TGTGCTAGCAGCTTTAGCCCCCAGCATGCGAACACCGGGGAGCTGTTTTTT
cdr3_aa: CASSFSPQHANTGELFF
cdr3_length: 17
v_call: TRBV7-7
j_call: TRBJ2-2
clone_size: few
d_call: -

cdr3_nt: TGTGCCAGCAGCTTAGGCGCGCTCAACGAGCAGTACTTC
cdr3_aa: CASSLGALNEQYF
cdr3_length: 13
v_call: TRBV7-2
j_call: TRBJ2-7
clone_size: -
d_call: -

cdr3_nt: TGTGCCACCAGCAGAGAGCACGGACAGTGGGGGGAGCAGTACTTC
cdr3_aa: CATSREHGQWGEQYF
cdr3_length: 15
v_call: TRBV15
j_call: TRBJ2-7
clone_size: -
d_call: -

cdr3_nt: TGTGCCAGCAGCGTAGTAGGGACGGTGGGAAACACCATATATTTT
cdr3_aa: CASSVVGTVGNTIYF
cdr3_length: 15
v_call: TRBV9
j_call: TRBJ1-3
clone_size: -
d_call: -

cdr3_nt: TGTGCCAGCAGCTTTGGGGTAGCGGGGGACAATGAGCAGTTCTTC
cdr3_aa: CASSFGVAGDNEQFF
cdr3_length: 15
v_call: TRBV5-5
j_call: TRBJ2-1
clone_size: -
d_call: TRBD2

cdr3_nt: TGTGCCAGCAGCCTGTCAAAGGGTAGGTCCTACGAGCAGTACTTC
cdr3_aa: CASSLSKGRSYEQYF
cdr3_length: 15
v_call: TRBV5-4
j_call: TRBJ2-7
clone_size: -
d_call: -

cdr3_nt: TGCAGCGTCGATGGGGCCGACTACAATGAGCAGTTCTTC
cdr3_aa: CSVDGADYNEQFF
cdr3_length: 13
v_call: TRBV29-1
j_call: TRBJ2-1
clone_size: -
d_call: -

cdr3_nt: TGCGCCAGCAGCCAAGAAGGTTGGGGTACGCAGTATTTT
cdr3_aa: CASSQEGWGTQYF
cdr3_length: 13
v_call: TRBV4-3
j_call: TRBJ2-3
clone_size: -
d_call: -

cdr3_nt: TGTGCCAGCGGTTGGACAGGGGGCACAGATACGCAGTATTTT
cdr3_aa: CASGWTGGTDTQYF
cdr3_length: 14
v_call: TRBV6-6
j_call: TRBJ2-3
clone_size: -
d_call: TRBD1

cdr3_nt: TGCAGCGTTGAGGACAGGCGAACTAGCTCCTACAATGAGCAGTTCTTC
cdr3_aa: CSVEDRRTSSYNEQFF
cdr3_length: 16
v_call: TRBV29-1
j_call: TRBJ2-1
clone_size: -
d_call: TRBD1

cdr3_nt: TGTGCCAGCAGTGGATGGGACAGGGGAACCGAAAAACTGTTTTTT
cdr3_aa: CASSGWDRGTEKLFF
cdr3_length: 15
v_call: TRBV28
j_call: TRBJ1-4
clone_size: -
d_call: TRBD1

cdr3_nt: TGTGCCAGCAGCCAAGTCGGGGGTCTATGGGGTAATGAGCAGTTCTTC
cdr3_aa: CASSQVGGLWGNEQFF
cdr3_length: 16
v_call: TRBV4-2
j_call: TRBJ2-1
clone_size: -
d_call: -

cdr3_nt: TGTGCCAGCAGCCCCCCTCCCGAGGGAAGCACAGATACGCAGTATTTT
cdr3_aa: CASSPPPEGSTDTQYF
cdr3_length: 16
v_call: TRBV7-9
j_call: TRBJ2-3
clone_size: -
d_call: -

cdr3_nt: TGCGCCAGCAGCTTGGAATCGGGTCAGCCCCAGCATTTT
cdr3_aa: CASSLESGQPQHF
cdr3_length: 13
v_call: TRBV5-1
j_call: TRBJ1-5
clone_size: -
d_call: -

cdr3_nt: TGCGCCAGCAGCCATATAATGTTGGTTGAAGCTTTCTTT
cdr3_aa: CASSHIMLVEAFF
cdr3_length: 13
v_call: TRBV4-1
j_call: TRBJ1-1
clone_size: -
d_call: -

cdr3_nt: TGTGCCAGCAGTGAATTAGGGTTGGAGACCCAGTACTTC
cdr3_aa: CASSELGLETQYF
cdr3_length: 13
v_call: TRBV25-1
j_call: TRBJ2-5
clone_size: -
d_call: -